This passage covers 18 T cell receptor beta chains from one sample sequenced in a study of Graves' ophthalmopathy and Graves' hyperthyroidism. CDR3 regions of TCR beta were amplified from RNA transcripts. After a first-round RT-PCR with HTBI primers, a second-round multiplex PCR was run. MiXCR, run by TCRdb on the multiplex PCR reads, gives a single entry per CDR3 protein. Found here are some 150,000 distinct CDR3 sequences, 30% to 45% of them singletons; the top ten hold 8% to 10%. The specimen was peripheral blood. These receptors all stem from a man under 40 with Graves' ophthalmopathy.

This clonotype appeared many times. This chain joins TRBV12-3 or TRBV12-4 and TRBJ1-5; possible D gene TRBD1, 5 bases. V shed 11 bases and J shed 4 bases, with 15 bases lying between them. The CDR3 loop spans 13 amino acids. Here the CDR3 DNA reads TGTGCCTCACGGGGGGTTTGGAATCAGCCCCAGCATTTT. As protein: CASRGVWNQPQHF.

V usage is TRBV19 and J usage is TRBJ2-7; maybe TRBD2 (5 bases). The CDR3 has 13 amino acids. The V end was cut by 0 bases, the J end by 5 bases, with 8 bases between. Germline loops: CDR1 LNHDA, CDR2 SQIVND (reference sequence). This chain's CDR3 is CASSIDEGNEQYF. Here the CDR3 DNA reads TGTGCCAGTAGTATAGATGAGGGTAACGAGCAGTACTTC.

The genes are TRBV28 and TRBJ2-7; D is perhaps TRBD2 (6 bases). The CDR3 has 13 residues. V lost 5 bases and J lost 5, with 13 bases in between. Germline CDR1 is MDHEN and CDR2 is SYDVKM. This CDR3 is CASSVAVRDEQYF. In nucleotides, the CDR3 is TGTGCCAGCAGTGTAGCGGTCCGGGACGAGCAGTACTTC.

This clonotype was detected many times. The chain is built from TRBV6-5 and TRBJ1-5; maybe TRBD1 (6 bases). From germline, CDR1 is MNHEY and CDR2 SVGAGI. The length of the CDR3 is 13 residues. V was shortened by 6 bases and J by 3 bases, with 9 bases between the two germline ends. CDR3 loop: CASSRDNNQPQHF. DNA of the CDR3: TGTGCCAGCAGCCGGGACAACAATCAGCCCCAGCATTTT.

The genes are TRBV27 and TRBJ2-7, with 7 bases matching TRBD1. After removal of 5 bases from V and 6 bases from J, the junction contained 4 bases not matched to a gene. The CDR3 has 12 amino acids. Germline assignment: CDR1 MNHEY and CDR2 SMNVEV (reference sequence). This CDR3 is CASSQTGSEQYF. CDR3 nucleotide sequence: TGTGCCAGCAGTCAGACAGGGAGCGAGCAGTACTTC.

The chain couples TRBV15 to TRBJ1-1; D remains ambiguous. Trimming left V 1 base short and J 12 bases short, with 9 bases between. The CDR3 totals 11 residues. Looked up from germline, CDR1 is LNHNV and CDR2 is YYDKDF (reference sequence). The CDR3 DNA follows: TGTGCCACCAGCAGAGGACCTGATTCTTTCTTT. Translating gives CATSRGPDSFF.

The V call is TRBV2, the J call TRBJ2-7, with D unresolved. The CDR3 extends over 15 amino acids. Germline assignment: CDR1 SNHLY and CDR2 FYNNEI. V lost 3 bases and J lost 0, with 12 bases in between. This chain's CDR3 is CASSEFGGGSYEQYF. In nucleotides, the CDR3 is TGTGCCAGCAGTGAGTTTGGCGGTGGCTCCTACGAGCAGTACTTC.

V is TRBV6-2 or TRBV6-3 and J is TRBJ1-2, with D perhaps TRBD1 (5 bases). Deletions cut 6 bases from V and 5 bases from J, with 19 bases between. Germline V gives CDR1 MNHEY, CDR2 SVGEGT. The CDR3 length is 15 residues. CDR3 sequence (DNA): TGTGCCAGCAGGGTCCGGGACGGGAGTTCGTATGGCTACACCTTC. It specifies CASRVRDGSSYGYTF.

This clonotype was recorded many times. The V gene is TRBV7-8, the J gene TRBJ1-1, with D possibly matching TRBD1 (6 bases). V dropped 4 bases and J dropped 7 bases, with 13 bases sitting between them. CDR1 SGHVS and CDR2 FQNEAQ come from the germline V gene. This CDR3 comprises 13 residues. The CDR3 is CASSSRGQLEAFF. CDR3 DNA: TGTGCCAGCAGCTCTAGAGGACAGCTTGAAGCTTTCTTT.

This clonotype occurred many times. CDR3 DNA sequence: TGCGCCAGCAGCCAAGATGGGCACAGGTCGTCGGGGCCCCAGCATTTT. Encoded protein: CASSQDGHRSSGPQHF. The chain uses TRBV4-3 and TRBJ1-5, with D maybe TRBD1 (5 bases). Trimming took 0 bases from V and 9 from J, leaving 18 bases between them. Germline assignment: CDR1 LGHNA and CDR2 YSLEER. This CDR3 has 16 amino acids.

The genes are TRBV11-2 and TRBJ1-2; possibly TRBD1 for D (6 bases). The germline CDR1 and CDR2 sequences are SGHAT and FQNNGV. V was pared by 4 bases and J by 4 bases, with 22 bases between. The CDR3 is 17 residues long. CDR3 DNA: TGTGCCAGCAGCTCTGGACAGCTACCCGCGCTATTCTATGGCTACACCTTC. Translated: CASSSGQLPALFYGYTF.

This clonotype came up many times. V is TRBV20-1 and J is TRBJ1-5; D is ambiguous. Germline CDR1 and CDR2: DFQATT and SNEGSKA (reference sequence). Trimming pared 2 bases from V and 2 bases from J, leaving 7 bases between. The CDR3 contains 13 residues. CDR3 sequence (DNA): TGCAGTGCTAGATCGGGAGGCAATCAGCCCCAGCATTTT. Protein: CSARSGGNQPQHF.

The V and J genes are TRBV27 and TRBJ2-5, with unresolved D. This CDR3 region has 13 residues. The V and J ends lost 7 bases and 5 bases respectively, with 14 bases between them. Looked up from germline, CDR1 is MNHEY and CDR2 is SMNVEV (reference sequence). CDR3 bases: TGTGCCAGCATCGACTTGCTCGGGGAGACCCAGTACTTC. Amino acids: CASIDLLGETQYF.

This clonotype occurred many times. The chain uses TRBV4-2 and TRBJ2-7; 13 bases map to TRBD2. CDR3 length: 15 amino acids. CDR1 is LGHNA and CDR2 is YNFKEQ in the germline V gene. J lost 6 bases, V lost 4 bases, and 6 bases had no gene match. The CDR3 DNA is TGTGCCAGCAGCCGTACTAGCGGGAGGGCCCTCGAGCAGTACTTC. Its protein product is CASSRTSGRALEQYF.

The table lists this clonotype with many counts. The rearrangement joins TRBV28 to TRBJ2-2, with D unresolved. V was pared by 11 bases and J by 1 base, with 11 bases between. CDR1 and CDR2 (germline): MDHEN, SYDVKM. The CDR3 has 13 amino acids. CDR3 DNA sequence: TGTGCCGTGGGTTTCCGGAACACCGGGGAGCTGTTTTTT. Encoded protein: CAVGFRNTGELFF.

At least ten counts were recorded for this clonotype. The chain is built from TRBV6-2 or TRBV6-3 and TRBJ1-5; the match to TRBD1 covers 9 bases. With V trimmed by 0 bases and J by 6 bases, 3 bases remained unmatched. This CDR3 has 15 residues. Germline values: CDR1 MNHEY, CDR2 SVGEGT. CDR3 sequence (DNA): TGTGCCAGCAGTTACTCCCGGACAGGGGTTCAGCCCCAGCATTTT. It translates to CASSYSRTGVQPQHF.

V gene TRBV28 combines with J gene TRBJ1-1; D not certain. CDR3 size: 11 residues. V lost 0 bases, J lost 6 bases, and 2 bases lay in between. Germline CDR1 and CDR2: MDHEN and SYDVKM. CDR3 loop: CASSLWAEAFF. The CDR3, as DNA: TGTGCCAGCAGTTTATGGGCTGAAGCTTTCTTT.

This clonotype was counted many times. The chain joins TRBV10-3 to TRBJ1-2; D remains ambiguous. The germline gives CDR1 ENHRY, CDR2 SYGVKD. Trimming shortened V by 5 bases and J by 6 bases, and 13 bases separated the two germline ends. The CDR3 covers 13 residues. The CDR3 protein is CAISRVTSDGYTF. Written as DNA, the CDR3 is TGTGCCATCAGTCGTGTGACGTCGGATGGCTACACCTTC.